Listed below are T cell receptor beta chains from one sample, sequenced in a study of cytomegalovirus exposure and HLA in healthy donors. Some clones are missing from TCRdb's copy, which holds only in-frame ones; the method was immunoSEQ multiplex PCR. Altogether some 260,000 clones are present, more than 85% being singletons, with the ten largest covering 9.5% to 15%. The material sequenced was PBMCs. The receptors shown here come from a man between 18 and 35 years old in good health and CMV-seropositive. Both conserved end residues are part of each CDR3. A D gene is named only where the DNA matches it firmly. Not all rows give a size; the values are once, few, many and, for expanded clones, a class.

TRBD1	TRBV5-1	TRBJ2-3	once	CASSLAGTVSTDTQYF	TGCGCCAGCAGCTTGGCCGGGACAGTTTCCACAGATACGCAGTATTTT
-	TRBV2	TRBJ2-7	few	CAIGGGGTSDYF	TGTGCCATCGGTGGAGGCGGGACTTCAGACTACTTC
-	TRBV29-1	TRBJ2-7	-	CSAGTGFYEQYF	TGCAGCGCCGGGACGGGGTTCTACGAGCAGTACTTC
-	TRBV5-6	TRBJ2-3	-	CASSPGLASTDTQYF	TGTGCCAGCAGCCCGGGACTGGCTAGCACAGATACGCAGTATTTT
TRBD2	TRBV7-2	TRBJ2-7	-	CASSAQTSGAYEQYF	TGTGCCAGCAGCGCCCAAACTAGCGGAGCCTACGAGCAGTACTTC
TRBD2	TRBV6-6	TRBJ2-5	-	CASTTRGGETQYF	TGTGCCAGCACCACACGGGGGGGCGAGACCCAGTACTTC
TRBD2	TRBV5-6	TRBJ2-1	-	CASSRRTSGSIYNEQFF	TGTGCCAGCAGCCGCCGGACTAGCGGGAGTATCTACAATGAGCAGTTCTTC
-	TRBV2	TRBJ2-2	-	CASSELVMEGLLRAGELFF	TGTGCCAGCAGTGAACTGGTCATGGAAGGGCTACTCCGCGCCGGGGAGCTGTTTTTT
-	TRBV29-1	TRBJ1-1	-	CSVAGTTLNTEAFF	TGCAGCGTTGCTGGGACCACGCTGAACACTGAAGCTTTCTTT
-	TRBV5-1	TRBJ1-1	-	CASAWAREDTEAFF	TGCGCCAGCGCTTGGGCCCGGGAGGACACTGAAGCTTTCTTT